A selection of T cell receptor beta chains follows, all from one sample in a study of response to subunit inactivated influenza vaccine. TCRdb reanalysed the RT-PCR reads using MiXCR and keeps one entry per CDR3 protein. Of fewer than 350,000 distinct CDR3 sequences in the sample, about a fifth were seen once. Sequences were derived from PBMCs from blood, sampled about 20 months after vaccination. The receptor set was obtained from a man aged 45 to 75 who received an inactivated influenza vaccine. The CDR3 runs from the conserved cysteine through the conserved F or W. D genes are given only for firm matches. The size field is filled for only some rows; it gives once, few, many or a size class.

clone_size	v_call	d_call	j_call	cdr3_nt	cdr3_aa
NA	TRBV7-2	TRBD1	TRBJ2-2	TGTGCCAGCAGCACAAGACAGGGGGCCACCGGGGAGCTGTTTTTT	CASSTRQGATGELFF
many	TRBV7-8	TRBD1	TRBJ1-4	TGTGCCAGCAGTCGGGACAGGGGGCGCGAAAAACTGTTTTTT	CASSRDRGREKLFF
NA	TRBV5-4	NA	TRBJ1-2	TGTGCCAGCAGCTTGGTCCGGGGGACGGGTGATGGCTACACCTTC	CASSLVRGTGDGYTF
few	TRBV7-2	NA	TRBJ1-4	TGTGCCAGCAGCTTGTCCCAAAGAAATGAAAAACTGTTTTTT	CASSLSQRNEKLFF
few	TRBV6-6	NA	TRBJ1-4	TGTGCCAGCAGTTACTCGAGGGACACCCGAGGGATTTTT	CASSYSRDTRGIF
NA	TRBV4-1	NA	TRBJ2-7	TGCGCCAGCAGCCAAGTTCTTGGGAATACCTACGAGCAGTACTTC	CASSQVLGNTYEQYF
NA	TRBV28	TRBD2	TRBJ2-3	TGTGCCAGCAGTTTCCCGGGACTAGCGACTAGTACGCAGTATTTT	CASSFPGLATSTQYF
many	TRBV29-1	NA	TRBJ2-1	TGCAGCGCCTGGGAGCTCGGCAATGAGCAGTTCTTC	CSAWELGNEQFF
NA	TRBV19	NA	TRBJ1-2	TGTGCCTGGAGTAAGATCTATGGCTACACCTTC	CAWSKIYGYTF
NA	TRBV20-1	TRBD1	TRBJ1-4	TGCAGTGCTAAGCCACCCGGGACAGGGAATGAAAAACTGTTTTTT	CSAKPPGTGNEKLFF
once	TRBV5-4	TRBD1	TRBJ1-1	TGTGCCAGCAGCACGGGACAGGGGGACACTGAAGCTTTCTTT	CASSTGQGDTEAFF
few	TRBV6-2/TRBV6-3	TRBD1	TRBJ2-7	TGTGCCAGCACCCCTGTCGGGACAGGGCACTACGAGCAGTACTTC	CASTPVGTGHYEQYF
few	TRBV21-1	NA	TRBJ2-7	TGTGCCAGCAGAGGAAACGGACGGGCGAGCGACGAGCAGTACTTC	CASRGNGRASDEQYF
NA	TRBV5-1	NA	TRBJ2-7	TGCGCCAGCTTTGAGGGGGACGGGATATCCTACGAGCAGTACTTC	CASFEGDGISYEQYF
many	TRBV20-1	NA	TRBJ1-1	TGCAGTGCTACCGGGACGGTGAACACTGAAGCTTTCTTT	CSATGTVNTEAFF
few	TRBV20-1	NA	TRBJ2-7	TGCAGTGCTAGAGATCTTGGGTTCTACGAGCAGTACTTC	CSARDLGFYEQYF
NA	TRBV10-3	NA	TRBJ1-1	TGTGCCATCACCAGGGGCCCGAACACTGAAGCTTTCTTT	CAITRGPNTEAFF
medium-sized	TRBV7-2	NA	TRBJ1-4	TGTGCCAGCAGCTTGGGGGGTCGGGCCAAAATAGATGCAACTAATGAAAAACTGTTTTTT	CASSLGGRAKIDATNEKLFF
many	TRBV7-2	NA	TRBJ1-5	TGTGCCAGCAGCTCCGATCTCAATCAGCCCCAGCATTTT	CASSSDLNQPQHF
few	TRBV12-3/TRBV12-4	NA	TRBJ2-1	TGTGCCAGCAGTTCTCCTTATGAGCAGTTCTTC	CASSSPYEQFF
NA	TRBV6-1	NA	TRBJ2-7	TGTGCCAGCAGGGAGGGCGGGGTAGTCTACGAGCAGTACTTC	CASREGGVVYEQYF
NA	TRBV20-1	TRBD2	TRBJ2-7	TGCAGTGCTAGAGTCCTAGCGGGCCTCCGCTACGAGCAGTACTTC	CSARVLAGLRYEQYF
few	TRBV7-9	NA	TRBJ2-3	TGTGCCAGCAGCGGATCCGGGACCGCACCGTGGGAGCAGTATTTT	CASSGSGTAPWEQYF
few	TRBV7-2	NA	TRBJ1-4	TGTGCCAGCAGCTTATGGCGGTCTAATGAAAAACTGTTTTTT	CASSLWRSNEKLFF
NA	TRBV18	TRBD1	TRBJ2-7	TGTGCCAGCTCAATGGGGACAGGGGGAAGGTACGAGCAGTACTTC	CASSMGTGGRYEQYF
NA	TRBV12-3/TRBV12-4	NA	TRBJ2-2	TGTGCCAGCAGTTTTGCGGGTGGGGCCGGGGAGCTGTTTTTT	CASSFAGGAGELFF
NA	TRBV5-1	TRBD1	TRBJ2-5	TGCGCCAGCAGCTTCCGGGACAGGGGGTCGGAGACCCAGTACTTC	CASSFRDRGSETQYF
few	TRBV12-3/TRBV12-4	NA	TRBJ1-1	TGTGCCAGCAGTTCTTGGCCTGAAGCTTTCTTT	CASSSWPEAFF
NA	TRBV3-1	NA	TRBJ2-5	TGTGCCAGCAGCCAAGGGCCGACCGTGCGAGAGACCCAGTACTTC	CASSQGPTVRETQYF
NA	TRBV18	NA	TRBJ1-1	TGTGCCAGCTCACCACCGGGACATCTGAACACTGAAGCTTTCTTT	CASSPPGHLNTEAFF
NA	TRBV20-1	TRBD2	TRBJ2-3	TGCAGTGCTAGAGATAGAAAGACTAGCGGGAGGGCAGATACGCAGTATTTT	CSARDRKTSGRADTQYF
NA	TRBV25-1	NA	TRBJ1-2	TGTGCCAGCAGCCGCACAGGGCAGGCTGGCTACACCTTC	CASSRTGQAGYTF
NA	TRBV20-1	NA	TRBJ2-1	TGCAGTACTCGTCCGAGCTACAATGAGCAGTTCTTC	CSTRPSYNEQFF
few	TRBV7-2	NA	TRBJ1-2	TGTGCCAGCAACGAAAATCCGGGTTCTGGCTACACCTTC	CASNENPGSGYTF
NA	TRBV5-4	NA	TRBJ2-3	TGTGCCAGCAGCTTGTCAGTCAGTGATACGCAGTATTTT	CASSLSVSDTQYF
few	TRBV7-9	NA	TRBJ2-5	TGTGCCAGCAGCCGAGGACACTTAACTTTCCAAGAGACCCAGTACTTC	CASSRGHLTFQETQYF
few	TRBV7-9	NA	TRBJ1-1	TGTGCCAGCAGCCATTCCAGGGGCTGGGTCGTGAACACTGAAGCTTTCTTT	CASSHSRGWVVNTEAFF
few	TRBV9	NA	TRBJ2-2	TGTGCCAGCAGCGTAGGGGCAGCCCCCGGGGAGCTGTTTTTT	CASSVGAAPGELFF
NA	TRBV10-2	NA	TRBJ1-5	TGCGCCAGCAGTGTCCCGGGGGGGACGAGCAATCAGCCCCAGCATTTT	CASSVPGGTSNQPQHF
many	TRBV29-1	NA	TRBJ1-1	TGCAGCGGCCAGGGACCACTAAATAGGAACACTGAAGCTTTCTTT	CSGQGPLNRNTEAFF
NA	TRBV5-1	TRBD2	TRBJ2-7	TGCGCCAGCAGTCCCGGGACTAGCGGGGGCATCCCCTACGAGCAGTACTTC	CASSPGTSGGIPYEQYF
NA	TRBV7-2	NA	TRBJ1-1	TGTGCCAGCAGCATGAGGGGGGGAGGTAACACTGAAGCTTTCTTT	CASSMRGGGNTEAFF
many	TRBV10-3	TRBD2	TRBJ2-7	TGTGCCATCAGTGAAGGACTAGCGGAACACGAGCAGTACTTC	CAISEGLAEHEQYF
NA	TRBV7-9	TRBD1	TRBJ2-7	TGTGCCAGCAGCTTAGGACAGGGGGCTATCCACGAGCAGTACTTC	CASSLGQGAIHEQYF
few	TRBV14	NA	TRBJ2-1	TGTGCCAGCAGCCACTTAGACGATGAGCAGTTCTTC	CASSHLDDEQFF
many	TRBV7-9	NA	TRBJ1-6	TGTGCCAGCAGCTTGGGCAACTATAATTCACCCCTCCACTTT	CASSLGNYNSPLHF
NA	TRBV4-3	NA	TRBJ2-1	TGCGCCAGCAGCCAGGGGCAGGGGGGTTACAATGAGCAGTTCTTC	CASSQGQGGYNEQFF
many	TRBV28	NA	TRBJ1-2	TGTGCCAGCAGGACCGGGACGTTTTATGGCTACACCTTC	CASRTGTFYGYTF
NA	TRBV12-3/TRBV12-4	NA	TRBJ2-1	TGTGCCAGCAGTTTTCTCAAGTCCTACAATGAGCAGTTCTTC	CASSFLKSYNEQFF
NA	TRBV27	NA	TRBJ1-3	TGTGCCAGCAGTTCAGTTGTGGGGGACACCATATATTTT	CASSSVVGDTIYF
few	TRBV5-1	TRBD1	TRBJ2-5	TGCGCCAGCAGCCAAATGGGACAGGGGCGACAAGAGACCCAGTACTTC	CASSQMGQGRQETQYF
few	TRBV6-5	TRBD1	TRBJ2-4	TGTGCCAGCAGTTCCGGGACAGGAAAAAACATTCAGTACTTC	CASSSGTGKNIQYF
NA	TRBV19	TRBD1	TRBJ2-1	TGTGCCAGTAGTATGAGGTTTCGGCAGGGGGCGAACAATGAGCAGTTCTTC	CASSMRFRQGANNEQFF
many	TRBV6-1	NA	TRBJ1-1	TGTGCCAGCGGGACTCAATCTCGGAACACTGAAGCTTTCTTT	CASGTQSRNTEAFF
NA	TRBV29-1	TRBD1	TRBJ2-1	TGCAGCGTTGGGAGTGACAGGGTACACATCAACAATGAGCAGTTCTTC	CSVGSDRVHINNEQFF